This T cell receptor beta chain was captured by sequencing in a study of CD8+CD57+ T cells in acquired aplastic anemia. Across the whole study: DNA recovered from sorted CD4+ and CD8+ cells had a mean of around 3.3 ug. Study outcomes and limitations: Patients shared some 30 CD8+ CDR3 sequences with controls.

For sequencing, patients were chosen who had shown expansion of CD8+CD57+ cells by flow cytometry. Patients uniformly had severe acquired aplastic anemia. Untreated patients provided the blood samples, with no therapy given before sampling. This clonotype was counted at least ten times. What it binds is unknown. Genomic DNA templated the TCR beta VDJ and CDR3 profiling. TCRdb processed the reads anew with MiXCR; each CDR3 protein has one entry. The sample carries a few hundred thousand distinct CDR3 sequences, roughly a third recorded once. Sequencing was done on a sample of sorted CD4+, CD8+, or CD8+CD57+ T cells (not recorded which) from PBMCs. The TCR sequence derives from a human donor with aplastic anemia.

The CDR3 nucleotides read TGTGCCAGTAGTATTTGGACAGGTCTGGATAATTCACCCCTCCACTTT. Encoded protein: CASSIWTGLDNSPLHF. The rearrangement joins TRBV19 to TRBJ1-6; 7 bases line up with TRBD1. V dropped 3 bases and J dropped 5; count of bases not matched to a gene: 7. The CDR3 has 16 amino acids. Per the germline V gene, CDR1 is LNHDA and CDR2 is SQIVND (reference sequence).